These 32 T cell receptor beta chains came from one sample sequenced in a study of Graves' ophthalmopathy and Graves' hyperthyroidism. The sequenced template was RNA, covering the TCR beta CDR3 region. Scientists carried out first-round RT-PCR using HTBI primers and then a second-round multiplex PCR. One entry per CDR3 protein results from TCRdb running MiXCR on the multiplex PCR reads. This sample carries about 620,000 distinct CDR3 sequences, over 20% of them seen once, and the ten largest clones take 7.1%. The sample taken for sequencing was peripheral blood. These receptors all stem from a young woman with stable Graves' hyperthyroidism. Some clones in this sample may be carry-over from other donors' samples.

This clonotype was picked up many times. The CDR3 spells CASRNGGARYEQYF. The DNA for the CDR3 is TGTGCCAGCAGAAATGGGGGAGCGCGATACGAGCAGTACTTC. V usage is TRBV6-5 and J usage is TRBJ2-7; D might be TRBD1 or TRBD2, each matching 5 bases. The CDR3 is made up of 14 amino acids. Trimming shortened V by 6 bases and J by 4 bases, and 16 bases separated the two germline ends. The germline V gene has CDR1 MNHEY and CDR2 SVGAGI.

This clonotype was counted a single time. V usage is TRBV15 and J usage is TRBJ1-1; 7 nucleotides align to TRBD1. The V segment lost 4 bases and the J segment 5 bases; nucleotides outside the gene matches: 7. Germline V gives CDR1 LNHNV, CDR2 YYDKDF (reference sequence). The CDR3 length is 14 residues. The CDR3 sequence: CATSNEGAPTEAFF. CDR3 coding DNA: TGTGCCACCAGCAACGAGGGGGCACCGACTGAAGCTTTCTTT.

This clonotype was observed at least ten times. V and J are TRBV10-2 and TRBJ2-7, with D possibly matching TRBD2 (5 bases). V shed 7 bases and J shed 3 bases, with 13 bases lying between them. The CDR3 length is 13 residues. Per the germline V gene, CDR1 is WSHSY and CDR2 is SAAADI. The CDR3 DNA reads TGCGCCAGCACTGACTACCTGGGCTACGAGCAGTACTTC. It yields the protein CASTDYLGYEQYF.

This clonotype was recorded many times. The V call is TRBV5-1, the J call TRBJ1-1, with D tentatively TRBD1 (5 bases). The V gene lost 5 bases and the J gene lost 1 base, with 21 bases spanning the gap. The CDR3 loop spans 17 amino acids. Germline V gives CDR1 SGHRS, CDR2 YFSETQ. In nucleotides, the CDR3 is TGCGCCAGCAGACCAAATCGGGACGGATTAGGGAACACTGAAGCTTTCTTT. Its translation: CASRPNRDGLGNTEAFF.

The CDR3 is CASSLTTPGQLSSGANVLTF. The CDR3 nucleotides read TGCGCCAGCAGCTTGACAACACCGGGACAATTAAGCTCTGGGGCCAACGTCCTGACTTTC. The chain uses TRBV5-1 and TRBJ2-6; TRBD1 is a possible D gene (6 bases). V was clipped by 1 base and J by 0 bases, with 20 bases between them. Germline V gene sequence: CDR1 SGHRS, CDR2 YFSETQ. The CDR3 contains 20 residues. The complete variable domain, with remaining parts taken from reference TRBV5-1 and TRBJ2-6, reads KAGVTQTPRYLIKTRGQQVTLSCSPISGHRSVSWYQQTPGQGLQFLFEYFSETQRNKGNFPGRFSGRQFSNSRSEMNVSTLELGDSALYLCASSLTTPGQLSSGANVLTFGAGSRLTVL.

J is TRBJ1-2 and V is TRBV19, with 7 bases identical to TRBD1. V shed 7 bases, J shed 7 bases, and the junction held 15 bases outside the gene matches. This CDR3 comprises 15 residues. Germline CDR1 reads LNHDA; CDR2 reads SQIVND (reference sequence). The CDR3 is CASTLGGTDVAGYTF. CDR3 coding DNA: TGTGCCAGTACTCTAGGGGGGACAGACGTCGCTGGCTACACCTTC.

This clonotype was detected ten times or more. This rearrangement joins TRBV15 to TRBJ1-2; D gene ambiguous. Per germline, CDR1 LNHNV and CDR2 YYDKDF (reference sequence). This CDR3 is 12 amino acids long. With 0 bases removed from V and 7 bases from J, the gap between germline ends came to 6 bases. The CDR3 bases are TGTGCCACCAGCAGAGATAGAATTGGCTACACCTTC. It yields the protein CATSRDRIGYTF.

This clonotype was seen many times. The chain links TRBV2 to TRBJ2-5; 8 bases align to TRBD1. Germline CDR1 and CDR2: SNHLY and FYNNEI. The V gene end was trimmed by 6 bases and the J gene end by 2 bases; junction bases not matched to a gene: 8. The CDR3 runs to 15 residues. The CDR3, as DNA: TGTGCCAGCAGACCCAGGGGGCCCAGACAAGAGACCCAGTACTTC. It codes for CASRPRGPRQETQYF.

This clonotype was seen ten or more times. The genes are TRBV30 and TRBJ2-7; D remains ambiguous. The CDR3 sequence is 11 residues long. CDR1 is GTSNPN and CDR2 is SVGIG in the germline V gene (reference sequence). The V gene lost 2 bases and the J gene lost 4 bases, with 6 bases spanning the gap. CDR3 in amino acids: CAWSSRYEQYF. The CDR3 DNA reads TGTGCCTGGAGTTCACGATACGAGCAGTACTTC. The full variable domain, in which reference TRBV30 and TRBJ2-7 provide the parts outside the CDR3, is SQTIHQWPATLVQPVGSPLSLECTVEGTSNPNLYWYRQAAGRGLQLLFYSVGIGQISSEVPQNLSASRPQDRQFILSSKKLLLSDSGFYLCAWSSRYEQYFGPGTRLTVT.

About this clonotype itself: A much larger clone lies a single base off, so this may be a read error. The chain recombines TRBV25-1 with TRBJ2-7; 7 bases fit TRBD1. Germline V gives CDR1 MGHDK, CDR2 SYGVNS. The CDR3 spans 15 residues. V lost 8 bases, J lost 4 bases, and 14 bases stayed unmatched. The CDR3: CASCPNRDSRYEQYF. Here the CDR3 DNA reads TGTGCCAGCTGTCCCAACCGGGACAGTAGATACGAGCAGTACTTC.

The chain links TRBV12-3 or TRBV12-4 to TRBJ1-6; the D is unclear. The CDR3 runs to 13 residues. Trimming left V 7 bases short and J 7 bases short, with 11 bases between. This CDR3 is CASNTGVNSPLHF. For the CDR3, the DNA is TGTGCCAGCAACACCGGGGTGAATTCACCCCTCCACTTT.

This clonotype has at least ten counts. The CDR3 is CASSVEGAGTQYF. CDR3 nucleotides: TGTGCCAGCAGCGTAGAAGGGGCTGGGACCCAGTACTTC. The chain is built from TRBV9 and TRBJ2-5; D is perhaps TRBD1 (5 bases). Germline lookup yields CDR1 SGDLS and CDR2 YYNGEE. This CDR3 comprises 13 residues. Trimming left V 0 bases short and J 7 bases short, with 10 bases between.

As concerns this clonotype: At one of its ends the junction is not consistent with the germline gene, which may arise from a read error. The chain combines TRBV12-3 or TRBV12-4 with TRBJ2-5; D ambiguous. The CDR3 spans 11 residues. The CDR3 is CASRGEETRYF. In nucleotides, the CDR3 is TGTGCCAGCAGAGGCGAAGAGACCCGGTACTTC.

In its sample, this clonotype was seen many times. The chain combines TRBV7-7 with TRBJ2-5, with D perhaps assigned TRBD1 or TRBD2 (6 bases each). Germline V gives CDR1 SSHAT, CDR2 FNYEAQ (reference sequence). With 5 bases removed from V and 4 bases from J, the gap between germline ends came to 17 bases. This CDR3 region has 15 residues. This CDR3 is CASSPGLRGAETQYF. The CDR3 nucleotides read TGTGCCAGCAGCCCGGGACTGAGGGGGGCAGAGACCCAGTACTTC.

This clonotype was observed a few times. The genes are TRBV20-1 and TRBJ2-7; D could derive from TRBD1 or TRBD2 (5 bases each). In germline, CDR1 is DFQATT, CDR2 SNEGSKA (reference sequence). The germline V and J ends were trimmed by 3 bases and 2 bases, with 14 bases remaining between them. CDR3 size: 14 residues. The CDR3 DNA follows: TGCAGTGCTAGCGGAACGGGGACCACCTACGAGCAGTACTTC. This sequence encodes CSASGTGTTYEQYF.

On this clonotype itself: A read error may account for a junction end that differs from germline. This sequence joins TRBV28 and TRBJ2-5; perhaps TRBD1 as D (5 bases). This CDR3 is 18 amino acids long. Germline CDR1 and CDR2: MDHEN and SYDVKM. The CDR3 coding sequence is TGTGCCAGCAGCCAAGCGCAAGGCAGGGAAGATCTCCAAGAGGCCCAGTACTTC. This codes for CASSQAQGREDLQEAQYF. The whole variable domain, filled in from reference TRBV28 and TRBJ2-5, reads DVKVTQSSRYLVKRTGEKVFLECVQDMDHENMFWYRQDPGLGLRLIYFSYDVKMKEKGDIPEGYSVSREKKERFSLILESASTNQTSMYLCASSQAQGREDLQEAQYFGPGTRLLVL.

This clonotype was detected a few times. V gene TRBV27 combines with J gene TRBJ2-7, with 9 bases that match TRBD1. Germline CDR1 and CDR2: MNHEY and SMNVEV (reference sequence). The J segment lost 2 bases and the V segment lost 8 bases, leaving 7 bases of the junction unmatched. The CDR3 runs to 14 residues. The CDR3 spells CASSHRGQAYEQYF. CDR3 DNA: TGTGCCAGCTCTCACAGGGGGCAAGCCTACGAGCAGTACTTC.

V is TRBV20-1 and J is TRBJ2-7; tentative D call: TRBD2 (6 bases). The V end lost 1 base, the J end lost 6 bases, and 16 bases lay between the germline ends. CDR3 length: 14 residues. The germline gives CDR1 DFQATT, CDR2 SNEGSKA (reference sequence). CDR3 in amino acids: CSARVVGGVGEQYF. The DNA of the CDR3 is TGCAGTGCTAGAGTCGTGGGCGGGGTAGGCGAGCAGTACTTC.

The chain combines TRBV20-1 with TRBJ2-3, with 15 positions matching TRBD2. Per germline, CDR1 DFQATT and CDR2 SNEGSKA (reference sequence). The V and J ends lost 0 bases and 7 bases, in that order; junction bases with no gene match: 8. CDR3 size: 17 residues. CDR3 DNA: TGCAGTGCTAGAGATTGGCGGACTAGCGGGAGGGCCCATACGCAGTATTTT. Protein: CSARDWRTSGRAHTQYF.

In its sample, this clonotype was seen many times. This chain uses TRBV6-1 with TRBJ2-5, with 12 bases identical to TRBD2. The V gene end was trimmed by 2 bases and the J gene end by 6 bases; junction bases not matched to a gene: 7. This CDR3 comprises 16 residues. The germline gives CDR1 MNHNS, CDR2 SASEGT. CDR3 protein: CASSEPSGGVRKTQYF. CDR3 DNA: TGTGCCAGCAGTGAACCTAGCGGGGGGGTTCGTAAGACCCAGTACTTC.

The V call is TRBV6-1, the J call TRBJ1-2; TRBD1 might be the D (6 bases). Germline loops: CDR1 MNHNS, CDR2 SASEGT. CDR3 length equals 13 residues. V was shortened by 5 bases and J by 4 bases, with 11 bases between the two germline ends. The CDR3 DNA is TGTGCCAGCAGTAGACAGGACGGCTATGGCTACACCTTC. Protein: CASSRQDGYGYTF.

This clonotype was recorded many times. The chain carries TRBV27 and TRBJ1-6, with 8 nucleotides matching TRBD1. The CDR3 length is 15 residues. The junction had 10 bases not matched to a gene; V was cut back by 8 bases and J by 7 bases. The germline V gene encodes CDR1 MNHEY and CDR2 SMNVEV (reference sequence). The CDR3 nucleotides read TGTGCCAGCTCTAGGACAGGGCTACGAAATTCACCCCTCCACTTT. Residues: CASSRTGLRNSPLHF.

This clonotype was recorded at least ten times. The V and J genes are TRBV9 and TRBJ1-1; D call uncertain. There are 12 residues in the CDR3. CDR1 is SGDLS, CDR2 YYNGEE, per germline. The V gene lost 3 bases and the J gene lost 6 bases, with 9 bases spanning the gap. CDR3 in amino acids: CASSAPRAEAFF. CDR3 DNA: TGTGCCAGCAGCGCCCCTAGGGCTGAAGCTTTCTTT.

This clonotype has just one count. This chain connects TRBV27 to TRBJ2-5; D tentatively reads TRBD1 or TRBD2 (5 bases each). Germline V gene lookup returns CDR1 MNHEY and CDR2 SMNVEV (reference sequence). The V and J ends lost 5 bases and 2 bases respectively, with 12 bases between them. The CDR3 is 14 amino acids. The DNA of the CDR3 is TGTGCCAGCAGTGTGGGACGGGCTCAAGAGACCCAGTACTTC. It translates to CASSVGRAQETQYF.

There are a few counts of this clonotype. V gene TRBV27 combines with J gene TRBJ1-5, with a tentative D call TRBD1 (5 bases). The CDR3 extends over 15 amino acids. V lost 5 bases and J 6 bases, leaving 17 bases between the germline ends. Germline V gene sequence: CDR1 MNHEY, CDR2 SMNVEV (reference sequence). The CDR3 sequence: CASSPPPGGGQPQHF. For the CDR3, the DNA is TGTGCCAGCAGTCCCCCCCCCGGGGGGGGTCAGCCCCAGCATTTT.

The chain combines TRBV30 with TRBJ2-2; TRBD2 is a possible D gene (6 bases). The CDR3 totals 14 residues. Germline V gives CDR1 GTSNPN, CDR2 SVGIG (reference sequence). V dropped 0 bases and J dropped 5 bases, with 10 bases sitting between them. The CDR3 DNA is TGTGCCTGGAGTGTACGGAGGGAAACCGGGGAGCTGTTTTTT. It specifies CAWSVRRETGELFF.

This clonotype has a count of ten or more. The rearrangement links TRBV12-3 or TRBV12-4 to TRBJ1-5; D perhaps matches TRBD1 (6 bases). V was clipped by 6 bases and J by 6 bases, with 12 bases between them. The CDR3 runs to 13 residues. The CDR3 is CASSLIQGQPQHF. The CDR3 DNA follows: TGTGCCAGCAGCTTGATACAGGGTCAGCCCCAGCATTTT.

The rearrangement uses TRBV18 and TRBJ2-4; 9 positions agree with TRBD1. The CDR3 is 16 amino acids. V was pared by 0 bases and J by 6 bases, with 6 bases of the junction left unmatched. Germline V gives CDR1 KGHSH, CDR2 LQKENI. The CDR3 sequence is CASSPPRDRVTNIQYF. The CDR3 DNA reads TGTGCCAGCTCACCACCTCGGGACAGGGTTACAAACATTCAGTACTTC. Based on the CDR3 plus reference TRBV18 and TRBJ2-4, the full variable domain is NAGVMQNPRHLVRRRGQEARLRCSPMKGHSHVYWYRQLPEEGLKFMVYLQKENIIDESGMPKERFSAEFPKEGPSILRIQQVVRGDSAAYFCASSPPRDRVTNIQYFGAGTRLSVL.

The chain links TRBV6-2 or TRBV6-3 to TRBJ1-5; 9 bases are shared with TRBD1. CDR1 is MNHEY, CDR2 SVGEGT, per germline. Germline trimming cut 2 bases from V and 0 bases from J; bases unmatched to any gene: 5. The CDR3 length is 17 residues. The CDR3 spells CASSYRWTGDSNQPQHF. The CDR3 bases are TGTGCCAGCAGTTACAGGTGGACAGGGGATAGCAATCAGCCCCAGCATTTT.

Of note for this clonotype: This may be a read error, as it is one base from a much larger clone. The chain links TRBV6-2 or TRBV6-3 to TRBJ2-5; D perhaps matches TRBD2 (5 bases). This CDR3 region has 14 residues. The germline gives CDR1 MNHEY, CDR2 SVGEGT. CDR3 sequence: CPSSRPGWEETQYF. DNA of the CDR3: TGTCCCAGCAGTAGACCTGGGTGGGAGGAGACCCAGTACTTC.

This clonotype was seen at least ten times. The J gene is TRBJ1-5, the V gene TRBV20-1; TRBD1 matches at 7 bases. There are 17 residues in the CDR3. Looked up from germline, CDR1 is DFQATT and CDR2 is SNEGSKA (reference sequence). J lost 0 bases, V lost 5 bases, and 13 bases had no gene match. In DNA form, the CDR3 reads TGCAGTGCTCAGAGGGACAGTTACATACTTAGCAATCAGCCCCAGCATTTT. Its protein is CSAQRDSYILSNQPQHF.

This clonotype has a single count. V gene TRBV19 combines with J gene TRBJ2-2, with D tentatively TRBD2 (6 bases). V was clipped by 3 bases and J by 4 bases, with 15 bases between them. The germline V gene encodes CDR1 LNHDA and CDR2 SQIVND (reference sequence). The length of the CDR3 is 16 residues. The CDR3 region has the DNA TGTGCCAGTAGTATGTCCCGGGGGAAACCCACCGGGGAGCTGTTTTTT. It translates to CASSMSRGKPTGELFF.